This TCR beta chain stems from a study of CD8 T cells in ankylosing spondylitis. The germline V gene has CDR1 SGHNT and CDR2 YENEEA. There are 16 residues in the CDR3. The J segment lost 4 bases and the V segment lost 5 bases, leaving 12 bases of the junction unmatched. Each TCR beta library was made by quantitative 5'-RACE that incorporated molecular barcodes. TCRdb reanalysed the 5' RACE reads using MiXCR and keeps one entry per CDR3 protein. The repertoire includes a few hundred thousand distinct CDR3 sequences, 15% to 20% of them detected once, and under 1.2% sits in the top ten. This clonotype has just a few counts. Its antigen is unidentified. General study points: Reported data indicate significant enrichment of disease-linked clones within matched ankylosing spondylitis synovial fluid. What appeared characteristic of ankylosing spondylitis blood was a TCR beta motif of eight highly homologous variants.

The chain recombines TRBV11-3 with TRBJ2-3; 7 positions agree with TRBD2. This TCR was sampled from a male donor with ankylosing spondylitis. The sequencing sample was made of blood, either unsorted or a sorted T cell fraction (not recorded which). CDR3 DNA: TGTGCCAGCAGCCCAGCGGGACTCCAAACTGCAGATACGCAGTATTTT. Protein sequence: CASSPAGLQTADTQYF.